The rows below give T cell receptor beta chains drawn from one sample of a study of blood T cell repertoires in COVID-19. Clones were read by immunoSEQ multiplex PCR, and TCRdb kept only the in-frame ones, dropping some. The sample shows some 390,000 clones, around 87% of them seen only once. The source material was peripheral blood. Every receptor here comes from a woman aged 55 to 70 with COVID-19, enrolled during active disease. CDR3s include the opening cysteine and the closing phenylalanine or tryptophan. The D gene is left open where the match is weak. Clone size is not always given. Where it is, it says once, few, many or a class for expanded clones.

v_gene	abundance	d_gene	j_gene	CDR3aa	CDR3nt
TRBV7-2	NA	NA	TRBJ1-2	CASSLNENYGYTF	TGTGCCAGCAGCTTAAACGAGAACTATGGCTACACCTTC
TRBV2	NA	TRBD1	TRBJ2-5	CASSEGMGQGKTQYF	TGTGCCAGCAGTGAAGGGATGGGACAGGGAAAGACCCAGTACTTC
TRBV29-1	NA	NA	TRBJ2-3	CSVESGVGTDTQYF	TGCAGCGTCGAGTCAGGGGTGGGCACAGATACGCAGTATTTT
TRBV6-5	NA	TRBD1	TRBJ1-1	CASSPDWTGWTEAFF	TGTGCCAGCAGTCCCGATTGGACAGGGTGGACTGAAGCTTTCTTT
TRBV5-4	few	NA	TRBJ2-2	CASSSLGRRNTGELFF	TGTGCCAGCAGCTCCCTAGGTAGGAGGAACACCGGGGAGCTGTTTTTT
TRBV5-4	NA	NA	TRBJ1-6	CASSQRGGLGIGSLHF	TGTGCCAGCAGCCAACGGGGGGGACTGGGGATTGGATCCCTCCACTTT
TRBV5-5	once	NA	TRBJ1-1	CASSLRNEAFF	TGTGCCAGCAGCTTGCGTAATGAAGCTTTCTTT
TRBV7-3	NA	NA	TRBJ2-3	CASSPQAHTDTQYF	TGTGCCAGCAGCCCCCAGGCCCACACAGATACGCAGTATTTT
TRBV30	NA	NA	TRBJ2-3	CAWSGQGTDTQYF	TGTGCCTGGAGTGGACAGGGCACAGATACGCAGTATTTT
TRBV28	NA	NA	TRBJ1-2	CASSLQNSYYGYTF	TGTGCCAGCAGCCTTCAAAACAGCTACTATGGCTACACCTTC
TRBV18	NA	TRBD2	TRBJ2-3	CASSPGLAGGADTQYF	TGTGCCAGCTCACCGGGACTAGCGGGGGGCGCAGATACGCAGTATTTT
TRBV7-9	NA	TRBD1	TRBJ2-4	CASSSREGAVAKNIQYF	TGTGCCAGCAGCTCCCGCGAGGGGGCTGTAGCCAAAAACATTCAGTACTTC
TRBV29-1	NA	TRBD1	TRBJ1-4	CSVPNRGTGSFWEKLFF	TGCAGCGTCCCCAATAGGGGGACAGGGTCTTTTTGGGAAAAACTATTTTTT
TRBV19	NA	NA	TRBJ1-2	CASSIANSYGYTF	TGTGCCAGTAGTATAGCAAACAGCTATGGCTACACCTTC
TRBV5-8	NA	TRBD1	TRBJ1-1	CASSTNDRANTEAFF	TGTGCCAGCAGCACAAATGACAGGGCGAACACTGAAGCTTTCTTT
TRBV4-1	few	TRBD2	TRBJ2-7	CASSLGEGSYEQYF	TGCGCCAGCAGCCTCGGGGAGGGATCCTACGAGCAGTACTTC
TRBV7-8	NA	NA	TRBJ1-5	CASSLARVSNQPQHF	TGTGCCAGCAGCTTAGCCCGGGTTAGCAATCAGCCCCAGCATTTT
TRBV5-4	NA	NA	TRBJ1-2	CASSPVTALYGYTF	TGTGCCAGCAGCCCCGTGACAGCCCTCTATGGCTACACCTTC
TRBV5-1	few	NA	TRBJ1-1	CASSGGGLFHEAFF	TGCGCCAGCAGTGGGGGAGGCCTCTTCCACGAAGCTTTCTTT
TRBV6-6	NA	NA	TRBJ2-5	CASSSVGGTQYF	TGTGCCAGCAGTTCCGTCGGGGGGACCCAGTACTTC
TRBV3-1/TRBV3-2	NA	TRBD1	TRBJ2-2	CASSSAGTGAVGELFF	TGTGCCAGCAGCTCAGCGGGGACAGGGGCCGTCGGGGAGCTGTTTTTT
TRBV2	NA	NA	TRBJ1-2	CASSDSESYGYTF	TGTGCCAGCAGTGATTCAGAAAGCTATGGCTACACCTTC
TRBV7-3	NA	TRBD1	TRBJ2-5	CASSSTGVEETQYF	TGTGCCAGCAGCTCGACAGGGGTGGAAGAGACCCAGTACTTC
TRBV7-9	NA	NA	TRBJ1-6	CASSSPGQINSPLHF	TGTGCCAGCAGCTCCCCGGGACAAATTAATTCACCCCTCCACTTT
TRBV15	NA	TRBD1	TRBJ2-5	CATSRDRTGLETQYF	TGTGCCACCAGCAGAGACCGGACAGGGCTAGAGACCCAGTACTTC
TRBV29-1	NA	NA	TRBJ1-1	CSVQDRRGGGFEAFF	TGCAGCGTTCAGGATCGTCGGGGCGGGGGGTTTGAAGCTTTCTTT
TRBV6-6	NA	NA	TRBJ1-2	CASSRTGGTADYGYTF	TGTGCCAGCAGTCGAACGGGGGGTACGGCTGACTATGGCTACACCTTC
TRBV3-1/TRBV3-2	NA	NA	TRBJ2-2	CASSPQTYSGELFF	TGTGCCAGCAGCCCCCAAACCTACTCCGGGGAGCTGTTTTTT
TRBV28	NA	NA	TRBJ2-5	CASSLRETQYF	TGTGCCAGCAGTTTACGAGAGACCCAGTACTTC
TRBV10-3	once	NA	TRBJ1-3	CAISGPQGKDSGNTIYF	TGTGCCATCAGTGGACCGCAGGGGAAAGATTCTGGAAACACCATATATTTT
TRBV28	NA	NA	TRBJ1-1	CASSSTGSRTEAFF	TGTGCCAGCAGTTCCACAGGGTCCCGTACTGAAGCTTTCTTT
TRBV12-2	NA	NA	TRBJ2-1	CASRSSLAGTYNEQFF	TGTGCAAGTCGCTCCTCACTAGCGGGGACCTACAATGAGCAGTTCTTC
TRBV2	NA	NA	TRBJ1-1	CASSASLTMNTEAFF	TGTGCCAGCAGTGCCTCTCTCACTATGAACACTGAAGCTTTCTTT
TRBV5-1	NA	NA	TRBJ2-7	CASSLAGGTYEQYF	TGCGCCAGCAGCTTGGCCGGAGGAACCTACGAGCAGTACTTC
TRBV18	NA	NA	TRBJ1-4	CASSPRQGGEKLFF	TGTGCCAGCTCACCCAGGCAGGGAGGAGAAAAACTGTTTTTT
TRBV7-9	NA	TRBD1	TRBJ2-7	CASSPMTGTGGEQYF	TGTGCCAGCAGCCCAATGACCGGGACAGGGGGTGAGCAGTACTTC
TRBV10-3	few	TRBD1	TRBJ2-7	CAISPSGTGAYEQYF	TGTGCCATCAGCCCCTCCGGGACAGGAGCCTACGAGCAGTACTTC
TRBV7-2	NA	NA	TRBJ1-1	CASRLNMNTEAFF	TGTGCCAGCAGGCTCAACATGAACACTGAAGCTTTCTTT
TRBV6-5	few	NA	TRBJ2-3	CASSYSSASTDTQYF	TGTGCCAGCAGTTACTCGAGCGCTAGCACAGATACGCAGTATTTT
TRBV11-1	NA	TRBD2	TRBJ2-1	CASSLGLAGGENEQFF	TGTGCCAGCAGCTTAGGGCTAGCGGGGGGCGAGAATGAGCAGTTCTTC
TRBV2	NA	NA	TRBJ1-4	CASRRRGGGEGGTNEKLFF	TGTGCCAGCAGGAGGAGAGGGGGGGGCGAAGGCGGAACTAATGAAAAACTGTTTTTT
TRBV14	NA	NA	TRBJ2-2	CASSHLNTGELFF	TGTGCCAGCAGCCACCTGAACACCGGGGAGCTGTTTTTT
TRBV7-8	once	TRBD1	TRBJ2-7	CASSYPGQTSDYEQYF	TGTGCCAGCAGCTACCCGGGACAGACCTCCGACTACGAGCAGTACTTC
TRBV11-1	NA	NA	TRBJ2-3	CASSPRLGAGTDTQYF	TGTGCCAGCAGCCCACGTCTGGGGGCCGGCACAGATACGCAGTATTTT
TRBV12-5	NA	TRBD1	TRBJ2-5	CASGLRSGTGVVSETQYF	TGTGCTAGTGGTTTGAGGAGTGGAACAGGGGTTGTTTCAGAGACCCAGTACTTC
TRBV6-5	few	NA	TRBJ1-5	CASSYREGGNQPQHF	TGTGCCAGCAGTTACCGCGAGGGGGGCAATCAGCCCCAGCATTTT
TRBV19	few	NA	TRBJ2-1	CASSRGGGYNEQFF	TGTGCCAGTAGTAGGGGGGGCGGCTACAATGAGCAGTTCTTC
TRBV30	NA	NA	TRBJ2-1	CACPGHVINEQFF	TGTGCCTGCCCGGGACACGTGATAAATGAGCAGTTCTTC
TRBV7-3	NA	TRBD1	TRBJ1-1	CASSLRQGTEAFF	TGTGCCAGCAGCCTCCGACAGGGTACTGAAGCTTTCTTT
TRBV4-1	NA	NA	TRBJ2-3	CASSQGPGSTDTQYF	TGCGCCAGCAGCCAAGGACCGGGAAGCACAGATACGCAGTATTTT
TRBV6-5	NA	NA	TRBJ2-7	CASGGREQYF	TGTGCCAGCGGGGGCCGCGAGCAGTACTTC
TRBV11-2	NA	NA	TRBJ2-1	CASSKPGVAAFF	TGTGCCAGCAGCAAACCCGGGGTAGCGGCGTTCTTC
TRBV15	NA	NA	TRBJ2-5	CATSRAYSAVGQETQYF	TGTGCCACCAGCAGAGCGTATTCAGCGGTGGGGCAAGAGACCCAGTACTTC
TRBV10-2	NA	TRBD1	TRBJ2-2	CASRGQGVSTGELFF	TGCGCCAGCAGGGGACAGGGGGTTTCCACCGGGGAGCTGTTTTTT
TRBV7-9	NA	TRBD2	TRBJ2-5	CASSFTSGAQETQYF	TGTGCCAGCAGCTTCACTAGCGGGGCTCAAGAGACCCAGTACTTC
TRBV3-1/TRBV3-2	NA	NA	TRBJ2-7	CASSQGQPGTYEQYF	TGTGCCAGCAGCCAAGGACAACCCGGGACCTACGAGCAGTACTTC
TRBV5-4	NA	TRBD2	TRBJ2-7	CASSLASGESSYEQYF	TGTGCCAGCAGCTTGGCTAGCGGGGAAAGCTCCTACGAGCAGTACTTC
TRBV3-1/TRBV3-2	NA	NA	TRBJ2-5	CASSQAQRQETQYF	TGTGCCAGCAGCCAAGCTCAGCGCCAAGAGACCCAGTACTTC
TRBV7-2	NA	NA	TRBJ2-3	CASSLTPGADTQYF	TGTGCCAGCAGCTTAACCCCGGGAGCAGATACGCAGTATTTT